What follows describes a single T cell receptor beta chain. Its target is unknown. The data originate from a study of shared clonotypes between healthy human individuals. Study-wide background: The study drew on a couple of women and a few men aged 18 to 49 as donors. Overall study findings and caveats: Depth of sequencing was expected to influence donor clonotype sharing.

The germline V gene encodes CDR1 MNHEY and CDR2 SMNVEV (reference sequence). J was trimmed by 6 bases and V by 6 bases; bases with no gene match: 11. This CDR3 has 16 residues. Authors' analysis steps: Filtering of immunoSEQ junctional sequences could not match full-length read filtering. Clones were read by immunoSEQ multiplex PCR, and TCRdb kept only the in-frame ones, dropping some. V, J and clone size are those of that table, while D and trimming were read from the DNA. This table has about 750,000 clones, 85% to 95% appearing once. Terminally differentiated effector memory CD45RA+ cells were excluded from the naive CD8 cells, which were CD45RO-negative and positively selected for CCR7.

The material sequenced was naive CD8+ T cells sorted from blood. The receptor was isolated from a young man in good health. The rearrangement joins TRBV27 to TRBJ1-4; 9 nucleotides agree with TRBD1. CDR3 amino acids: CASRTDRGGFHEKLFF. CDR3 sequence (DNA): TGTGCCAGCAGGACAGACAGGGGGGGGTTCCATGAAAAACTGTTTTTT.